The present T cell receptor beta chain was sequenced within a study of radiotherapy plus CTLA-4 blockade in lung cancer. The assay was immunoSEQ multiplex PCR, and TCRdb's table has in-frame clones only and misses some. The top ten clones hold less than 9.5% of a sample with 53,000 or so clones, roughly 88% of them seen once. In germline, CDR1 is SGHTA, CDR2 FQGNSA. This CDR3 comprises 15 residues. With V trimmed by 8 bases and J by 2 bases, 10 bases remained unmatched. Only one count was recorded for this clone. The rearrangement joins TRBV7-2 to TRBJ2-3, with 7 positions matching TRBD2. The sequences come from peripheral blood, collected from a patient treated with radiotherapy plus ipilimumab. The sequence derives from a human donor with non-small cell lung cancer whose response to radiotherapy plus ipilimumab could not be evaluated. DNA of the CDR3: TGTGCCAGCTCCCGCGTAGCGGGTTACACAGATACGCAGTATTTT. This encodes CASSRVAGYTDTQYF.